These T cell receptor beta chains were read from a single sample in a study of shared T cell receptors in the human thymus. Profiled with immunoSEQ multiplex PCR; TCRdb holds only in-frame clones, not every one. Here the sample spans around 730,000 clones, 75% to 90% being singletons. These same data were also listed under a study on human thymus T cells.

The specimen sequenced was thymocytes. The source is a girl under three years old with a congenital heart defect. Each CDR3 is given with its conserved first and last residue. A D gene is named only where the DNA matches it firmly.

j_call: TRBJ2-3; v_call: TRBV7-2; d_call: TRBD1; cdr3_aa: CASSRDRTDTQYF
j_call: TRBJ2-1; v_call: TRBV5-1; d_call: TRBD2; cdr3_aa: CASSDRLAGANNEQFF
j_call: TRBJ2-7; v_call: TRBV7-9; d_call: TRBD1; cdr3_aa: CASSPAGTGHYEQYF
j_call: TRBJ2-1; v_call: TRBV12-5; d_call: TRBD1; cdr3_aa: CASGLAGTGRDNEQFF
j_call: TRBJ2-1; v_call: TRBV18; d_call: TRBD2; cdr3_aa: CASSPRLAGGRAFNEQFF
j_call: TRBJ1-1; v_call: TRBV2; d_call: TRBD1; cdr3_aa: CASSVSRGLGTEAFF
j_call: TRBJ1-6; v_call: TRBV7-9; d_call: NA; cdr3_aa: CASDSASANSPLHF
j_call: TRBJ1-5; v_call: TRBV7-8; d_call: NA; cdr3_aa: CASSFSGVSNQPQHF
j_call: TRBJ1-4; v_call: TRBV29-1; d_call: NA; cdr3_aa: CSVRSGANEKLFF
j_call: TRBJ1-5; v_call: TRBV19; d_call: TRBD1; cdr3_aa: CASSKRTGGSNQPQHF
j_call: TRBJ1-1; v_call: TRBV5-1; d_call: NA; cdr3_aa: CASSLPHPNTEAFF
j_call: TRBJ2-7; v_call: TRBV4-3; d_call: TRBD1; cdr3_aa: CASSPQGAWDYEQYF
j_call: TRBJ1-2; v_call: TRBV5-1; d_call: TRBD1; cdr3_aa: CASSPATGGSTKGGYTF
j_call: TRBJ1-1; v_call: TRBV5-8; d_call: NA; cdr3_aa: CASPQGTPNTEAFF
j_call: TRBJ1-1; v_call: TRBV27; d_call: TRBD1; cdr3_aa: CASSPTRRDREAFF
j_call: TRBJ1-4; v_call: TRBV9; d_call: TRBD1; cdr3_aa: CASSPSQQGLGEKLFF
j_call: TRBJ1-2; v_call: TRBV4-3; d_call: TRBD1; cdr3_aa: CASSHGQADGYTF
j_call: TRBJ1-1; v_call: TRBV7-2; d_call: NA; cdr3_aa: CASSRSSRGSRTNTEAFF
j_call: TRBJ1-1; v_call: TRBV7-9; d_call: NA; cdr3_aa: CASSPVNVTFF
j_call: TRBJ1-2; v_call: TRBV5-1; d_call: NA; cdr3_aa: CASSPMRLLGGTNYGYTF
j_call: TRBJ1-1; v_call: TRBV10-3; d_call: NA; cdr3_aa: CAISDRGSPTTEAFF
j_call: TRBJ2-7; v_call: TRBV6-5; d_call: NA; cdr3_aa: CASSYSPTRHEQYF
j_call: TRBJ1-5; v_call: TRBV29-1; d_call: NA; cdr3_aa: CSTQGLPNQPQHF
j_call: TRBJ1-1; v_call: TRBV25-1; d_call: NA; cdr3_aa: CASSEFPAGTEAFF
j_call: TRBJ2-4; v_call: TRBV7-9; d_call: TRBD1; cdr3_aa: CASTSGGTGTPSPLNIQYF
j_call: TRBJ2-2; v_call: TRBV4-1; d_call: NA; cdr3_aa: CASSQVLTGVLTNTGELFF
j_call: TRBJ2-7; v_call: TRBV10-3; d_call: NA; cdr3_aa: CAISEPRDGAPYEQYF
j_call: TRBJ2-5; v_call: TRBV15; d_call: NA; cdr3_aa: CATSRDRKRGETQYF
j_call: TRBJ2-3; v_call: TRBV9; d_call: TRBD2; cdr3_aa: CASSVARLAGDDFTDTQYF
j_call: TRBJ2-1; v_call: TRBV25-1; d_call: NA; cdr3_aa: CASSDPRPLGVRDEQFF
j_call: TRBJ2-4; v_call: TRBV14; d_call: NA; cdr3_aa: CASDPKRSPQGFGDIQYF
j_call: TRBJ1-1; v_call: TRBV2; d_call: NA; cdr3_aa: CASFSPGRGDAEAFF
j_call: TRBJ1-1; v_call: TRBV28; d_call: TRBD1; cdr3_aa: CATRVPWDSYYGDTEAFF
j_call: TRBJ1-4; v_call: TRBV5-6; d_call: NA; cdr3_aa: CASSRGRKLFF
j_call: TRBJ2-1; v_call: TRBV27; d_call: TRBD2; cdr3_aa: CASSSHASSGVYNEQFF
j_call: TRBJ2-2; v_call: TRBV28; d_call: NA; cdr3_aa: CASSLLALTGELFF
j_call: TRBJ2-7; v_call: TRBV18; d_call: TRBD1; cdr3_aa: CASSPPGQGEHEQYF
j_call: TRBJ1-1; v_call: TRBV28; d_call: NA; cdr3_aa: CASSWAGPPRTEAFF
j_call: TRBJ1-6; v_call: TRBV5-6; d_call: TRBD1; cdr3_aa: CASSSGTGGRAPLHF
j_call: TRBJ1-2; v_call: TRBV19; d_call: NA; cdr3_aa: CASSIATRENLYGYTF
j_call: TRBJ1-2; v_call: TRBV5-1; d_call: NA; cdr3_aa: CASSPPGRREYTF
j_call: TRBJ2-5; v_call: TRBV4-1; d_call: NA; cdr3_aa: CASSRNRVGSEETQYF
j_call: TRBJ2-1; v_call: TRBV5-8; d_call: NA; cdr3_aa: CASSLRPVPQNEQFF
j_call: TRBJ2-7; v_call: TRBV19; d_call: NA; cdr3_aa: CASTSPTDGIYEQYF
j_call: TRBJ1-4; v_call: TRBV2; d_call: NA; cdr3_aa: CASSEAPRETNEKLFF
j_call: TRBJ2-3; v_call: TRBV9; d_call: TRBD2; cdr3_aa: CASSSWVLAGGVTDTQYF
j_call: TRBJ1-2; v_call: TRBV10-2; d_call: NA; cdr3_aa: CASNAGRAYGYTF
j_call: TRBJ2-2; v_call: TRBV19; d_call: TRBD1; cdr3_aa: CASSIAPGTGGLDTGELFF
j_call: TRBJ1-5; v_call: TRBV10-2; d_call: TRBD1; cdr3_aa: CASSESIPGQGVRRSNQPQHF
j_call: TRBJ2-7; v_call: TRBV27; d_call: NA; cdr3_aa: CASSSSSYEQYF
j_call: TRBJ2-7; v_call: TRBV5-1; d_call: TRBD1; cdr3_aa: CASSLGQGWNIEQYF
j_call: TRBJ2-3; v_call: TRBV10-3; d_call: NA; cdr3_aa: CATRSQFKDTQYF